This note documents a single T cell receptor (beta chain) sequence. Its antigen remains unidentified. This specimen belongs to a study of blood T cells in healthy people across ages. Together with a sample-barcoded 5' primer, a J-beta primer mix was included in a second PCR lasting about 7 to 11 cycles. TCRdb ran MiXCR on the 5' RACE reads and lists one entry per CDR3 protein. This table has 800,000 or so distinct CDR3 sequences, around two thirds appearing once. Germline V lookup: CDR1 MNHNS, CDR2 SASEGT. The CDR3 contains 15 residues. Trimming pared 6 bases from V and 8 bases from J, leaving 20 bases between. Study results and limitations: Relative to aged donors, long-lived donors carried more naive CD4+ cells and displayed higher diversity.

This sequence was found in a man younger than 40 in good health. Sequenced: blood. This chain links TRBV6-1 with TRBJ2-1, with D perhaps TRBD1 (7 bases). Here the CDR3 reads CASSEAGQRGYEQFF. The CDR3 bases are TGTGCCAGCAGCGAGGCGGGACAGAGAGGGTATGAGCAGTTCTTC.